The present T cell receptor beta chain was sequenced within a study of cytomegalovirus exposure and HLA in healthy donors. Study-level results: TCR beta chains associated with HLA were, in a later analysis, more clonally expanded than equally common others. CMV antigen specificity of a few CMV-associated chains was confirmed in vitro. Accurate HLA-A and HLA-B prediction from TCR beta sequences was reported for most subjects.

Primers: 60 Vbeta forward and 13 Jbeta reverse. The data were produced by immunoSEQ multiplex PCR, yet TCRdb's version contains in-frame clones alone and is incomplete. The sample lists 120,000 to 150,000 clones; around 80% were seen once. A few counts support this clone. Its antigen is currently unknown. V lost 7 bases to trimming and J lost 5 bases; unmatched junction nucleotides: 8. The CDR3 has 13 amino acids. The germline CDR1 and CDR2 sequences are SQVTM and ANQGSEA. It was healthy bone marrow donors who served as donors. The chain couples TRBV29-1 to TRBJ1-5, with 7 bases lining up with TRBD1. Sequenced material: PBMCs. The sequence derives from a woman aged 40 to 49 in good health and CMV-seronegative. CDR3 DNA sequence: TGCAGCGCCGGAGGACAGGCTCATCAGCCCCAGCATTTT. This translates into CSAGGQAHQPQHF.